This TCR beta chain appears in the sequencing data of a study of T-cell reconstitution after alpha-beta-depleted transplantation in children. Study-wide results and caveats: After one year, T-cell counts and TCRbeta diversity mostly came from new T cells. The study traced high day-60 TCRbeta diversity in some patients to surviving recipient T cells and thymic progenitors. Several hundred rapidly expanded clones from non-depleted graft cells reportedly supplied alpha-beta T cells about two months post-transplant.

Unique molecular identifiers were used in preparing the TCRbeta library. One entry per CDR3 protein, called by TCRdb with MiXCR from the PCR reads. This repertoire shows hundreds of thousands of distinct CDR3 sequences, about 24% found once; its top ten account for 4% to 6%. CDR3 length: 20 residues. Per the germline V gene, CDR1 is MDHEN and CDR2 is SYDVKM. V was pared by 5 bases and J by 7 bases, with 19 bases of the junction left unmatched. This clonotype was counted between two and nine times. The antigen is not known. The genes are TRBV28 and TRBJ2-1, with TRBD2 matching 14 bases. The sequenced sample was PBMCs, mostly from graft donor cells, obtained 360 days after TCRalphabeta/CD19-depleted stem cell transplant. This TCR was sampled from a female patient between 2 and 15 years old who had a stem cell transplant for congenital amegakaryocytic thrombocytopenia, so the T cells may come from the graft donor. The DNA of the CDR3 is TGTGCCAGCAGTACCCCGACTAGCGGGAGGGCCTTATATCGTGGGAATGAGCAGTTCTTC. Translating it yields CASSTPTSGRALYRGNEQFF.